Listed below are T cell receptor beta chains from one sample, sequenced in a study of T cell responses to AZD1222 COVID-19 vaccine. Only in-frame clones appear in the TCRdb table, and some are missing; sequencing was by immunoSEQ multiplex PCR. The table includes approximately 180,000 clones, 85% to 90% detected once. The sequencing here drew on peripheral blood, taken 28 days after the second AZD1222 dose. These receptors were taken from an adult who received the AZD1222 COVID-19 vaccine. Each CDR3 is given with its conserved first and last residue. Fields, in order: CDR3 DNA, CDR3 protein, V gene, CDR3 length, J gene, D gene, clone size. The D gene is left open where the match is weak. Size is stated for part of the rows, as once, few or many counts, or as a class when the clone is expanded.

TGTGCCAGTAGTACAAGGGGACACCCCTCCTACAATGAGCAGTTCTTC	CASSTRGHPSYNEQFF	TRBV19	16	TRBJ2-1	-	once
TGTGCCAGCAGCGTAGGTTACTACACTAGCTCCTACGAGCAGTACTTC	CASSVGYYTSSYEQYF	TRBV9	16	TRBJ2-7	-	-
TGTGCCAGCAGTGGGCAGGGGAACTATGGCTACACCTTC	CASSGQGNYGYTF	TRBV2	13	TRBJ1-2	-	-
TGCGCCAGCAGCCAAGATTTCGGTGACGAGCAGTACTTC	CASSQDFGDEQYF	TRBV4-3	13	TRBJ2-7	-	-
TGTGCCAGCAGTAGGGGAGGTTTCGGCGAGCAGTACTTC	CASSRGGFGEQYF	TRBV27	13	TRBJ2-7	-	-
TGTGCCAGCAGTTTACGATCGGGGGTTGGCTACACCTTC	CASSLRSGVGYTF	TRBV27	13	TRBJ1-2	-	-
TGTGCCAGCAGCCAAGCAGGCCCCTCTGGAAACACCATATATTTT	CASSQAGPSGNTIYF	TRBV4-2	15	TRBJ1-3	-	-
TGTGCCAGCAGTGAGATGACAGGCCATAATTCACCCCTCCACTTT	CASSEMTGHNSPLHF	TRBV6-1	15	TRBJ1-6	-	-
TGCGCCAGCAGCCTCTTCCCCAGCGATCAGCCCCAGCATTTT	CASSLFPSDQPQHF	TRBV4-1	14	TRBJ1-5	-	-
TGTGCCAGCAAAAACCCCGGACACCTGGACGCAGATACGCAGTATTTT	CASKNPGHLDADTQYF	TRBV21-1	16	TRBJ2-3	-	once
TGTGCCAGCAGTCCTACGGTGAACACTGAAGCTTTCTTT	CASSPTVNTEAFF	TRBV12-3/TRBV12-4	13	TRBJ1-1	-	-
TGTGCCAGCAGCTTAGAGGTCAACCGGGCGACTGAAGCTTTCTTT	CASSLEVNRATEAFF	TRBV7-9	15	TRBJ1-1	-	-
TGTGCCAGCTCACCACAACAGGGAGAGACCCAGTACTTC	CASSPQQGETQYF	TRBV18	13	TRBJ2-5	-	-
TGTGCCAGCATCCCGGGACAGCTTGGAAACACCATATATTTT	CASIPGQLGNTIYF	TRBV6-1	14	TRBJ1-3	TRBD1	-
TGTGCCAGCAGCTCTCGCTCTAATGAAAAACTGTTTTTT	CASSSRSNEKLFF	TRBV7-2	13	TRBJ1-4	-	-
TGTGCCAGCAGCTTGCCGGGACTTCAAACGGCGGACAATGAGCAGTTCTTC	CASSLPGLQTADNEQFF	TRBV7-3	17	TRBJ2-1	-	-
TGTGCCAGCAGCTTGCAGGGGGAGACCCAGTACTTC	CASSLQGETQYF	TRBV5-8	12	TRBJ2-5	-	-
TGTGCCAGTACGGACAGGGGGCCGAATAGCAATCAGCCCCAGCATTTT	CASTDRGPNSNQPQHF	TRBV19	16	TRBJ1-5	TRBD1	-
TGCGCCAGCAGTCAATCCAGTGACGAGTGGAGCAAAAACATTCAGTACTTC	CASSQSSDEWSKNIQYF	TRBV23-1	17	TRBJ2-4	-	-
TGTGCCAGCAGCCCGCGAGGTTTGGCGAGGGACAATGAGCAGTTCTTC	CASSPRGLARDNEQFF	TRBV4-2	16	TRBJ2-1	-	-
TGCGCCAGCAGCCAGGCCCCCAGAGATTCCTTACTCCAAGAGACCCAGTACTTC	CASSQAPRDSLLQETQYF	TRBV4-1	18	TRBJ2-5	-	-
TGTGCCAGCAGCCCGCCGGGATCCTCCTACAATGAGCAGTTCTTC	CASSPPGSSYNEQFF	TRBV7-2	15	TRBJ2-1	-	once
TGTGCCAGCAGCGTAGACAGGGGAAGTCCTTCGAACACCATATATTTT	CASSVDRGSPSNTIYF	TRBV9	16	TRBJ1-3	TRBD1	-
TGTGCCAGCAGCGTAGCCCCTGACTACGGGGAGCAGTACTTC	CASSVAPDYGEQYF	TRBV9	14	TRBJ2-7	-	-
TGTGCCAGCAGCTTTAGCGGGCCCTCGAACACCGGGGAGCTGTTTTTT	CASSFSGPSNTGELFF	TRBV7-3	16	TRBJ2-2	TRBD2	-
TGTGCCAGCAGCAAAGAGGGAGGAGGGAATCAGCCCCAGCATTTT	CASSKEGGGNQPQHF	TRBV7-2	15	TRBJ1-5	-	-
TGTGCCAGCAGTCCCCCCCGAGCGGGAGGGCCTAAGTCCTACGAGCAGTACTTC	CASSPPRAGGPKSYEQYF	TRBV6-6	18	TRBJ2-7	TRBD2	-
TGTGCCACCAGCAGAGATCCGGGGGTCAGCTACGAGCAGTACTTC	CATSRDPGVSYEQYF	TRBV15	15	TRBJ2-7	-	-